The entry below gives a single TCR beta chain sequence along with its context. The sample is drawn from a study of blood T cell repertoires in COVID-19. V was cut by 6 bases and J by 3 bases, with 11 bases left in between. The CDR3 runs 13 residues. The V gene's germline CDR1 is ENHRY and CDR2 SYGVKD. TCRdb's table, derived via immunoSEQ multiplex PCR, lists solely in-frame clones and lacks some. The sample consists of 250,000 to 350,000 clones, 75% to 90% of them appearing once. The receptor was isolated from a woman under 40 who had recovered from COVID-19. Sequenced sample: PBMCs or T cells enriched from blood (not recorded which). The rearrangement uses TRBV10-3 and TRBJ2-5; a possible D gene is TRBD2 (6 bases). In nucleotides, the CDR3 is TGTGCCATCAGCTGGAGGGGAGAAGAGACCCAGTACTTC. It yields the protein CAISWRGEETQYF.